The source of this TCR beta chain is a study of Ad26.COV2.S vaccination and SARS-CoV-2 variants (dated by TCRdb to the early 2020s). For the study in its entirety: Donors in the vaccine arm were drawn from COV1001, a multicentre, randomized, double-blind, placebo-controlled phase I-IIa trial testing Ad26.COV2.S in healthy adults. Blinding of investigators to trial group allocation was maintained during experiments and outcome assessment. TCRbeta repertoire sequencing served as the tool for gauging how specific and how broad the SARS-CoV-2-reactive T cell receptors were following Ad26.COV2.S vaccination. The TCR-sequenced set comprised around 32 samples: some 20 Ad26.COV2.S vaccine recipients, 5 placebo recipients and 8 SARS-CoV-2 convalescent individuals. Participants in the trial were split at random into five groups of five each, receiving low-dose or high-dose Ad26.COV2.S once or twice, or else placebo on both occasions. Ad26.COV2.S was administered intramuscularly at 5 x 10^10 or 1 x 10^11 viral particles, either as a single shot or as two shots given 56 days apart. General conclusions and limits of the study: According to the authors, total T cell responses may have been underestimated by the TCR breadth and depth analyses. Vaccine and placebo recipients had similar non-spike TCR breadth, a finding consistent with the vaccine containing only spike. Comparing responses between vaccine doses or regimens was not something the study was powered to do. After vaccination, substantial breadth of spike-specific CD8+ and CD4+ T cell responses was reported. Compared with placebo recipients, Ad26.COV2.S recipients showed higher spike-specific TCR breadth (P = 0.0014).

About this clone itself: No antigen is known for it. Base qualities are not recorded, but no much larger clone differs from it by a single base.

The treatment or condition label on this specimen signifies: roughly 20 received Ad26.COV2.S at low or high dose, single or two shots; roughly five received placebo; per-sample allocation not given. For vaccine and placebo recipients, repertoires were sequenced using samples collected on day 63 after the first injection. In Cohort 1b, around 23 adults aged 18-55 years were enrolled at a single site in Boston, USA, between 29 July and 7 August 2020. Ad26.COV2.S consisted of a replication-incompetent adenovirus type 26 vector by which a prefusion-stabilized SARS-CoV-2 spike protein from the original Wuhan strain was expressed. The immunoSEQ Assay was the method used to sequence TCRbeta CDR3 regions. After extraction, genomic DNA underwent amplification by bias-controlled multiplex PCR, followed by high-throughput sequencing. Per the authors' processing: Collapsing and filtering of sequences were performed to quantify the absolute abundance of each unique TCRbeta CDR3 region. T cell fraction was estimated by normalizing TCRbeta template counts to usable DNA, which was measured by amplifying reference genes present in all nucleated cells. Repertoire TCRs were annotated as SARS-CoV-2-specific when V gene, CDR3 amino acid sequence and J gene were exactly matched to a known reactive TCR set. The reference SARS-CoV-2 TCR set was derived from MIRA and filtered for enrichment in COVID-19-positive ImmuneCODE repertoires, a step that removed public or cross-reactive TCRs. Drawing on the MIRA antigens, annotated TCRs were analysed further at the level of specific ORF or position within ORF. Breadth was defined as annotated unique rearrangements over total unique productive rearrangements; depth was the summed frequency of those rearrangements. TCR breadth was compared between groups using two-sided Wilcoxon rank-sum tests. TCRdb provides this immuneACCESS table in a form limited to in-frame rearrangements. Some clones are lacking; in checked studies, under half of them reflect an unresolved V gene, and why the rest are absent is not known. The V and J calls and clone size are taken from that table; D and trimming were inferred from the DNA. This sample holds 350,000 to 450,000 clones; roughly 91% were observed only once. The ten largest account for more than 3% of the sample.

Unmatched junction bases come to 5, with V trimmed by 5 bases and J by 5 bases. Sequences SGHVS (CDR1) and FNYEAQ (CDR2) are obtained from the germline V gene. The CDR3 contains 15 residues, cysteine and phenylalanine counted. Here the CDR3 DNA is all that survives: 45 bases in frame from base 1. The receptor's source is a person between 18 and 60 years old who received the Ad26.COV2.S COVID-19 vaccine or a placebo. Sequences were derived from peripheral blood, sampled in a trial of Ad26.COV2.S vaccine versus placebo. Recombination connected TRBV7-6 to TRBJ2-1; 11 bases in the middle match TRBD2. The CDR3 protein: CASSPLAGGHNEQFF. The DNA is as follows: TGTGCCAGCAGCCCTCTAGCGGGGGGCCACAATGAGCAGTTCTTC.